This passage covers 16 T cell receptor beta chains from one sample sequenced in a study of identical twins. TCRdb processed the 5' RACE reads anew with MiXCR; each CDR3 protein has one entry. This table has 450,000 or so distinct CDR3 sequences, roughly 24% appearing once. This sample also appeared in a second study, on T cells expressing NK-cell markers.

What was sequenced was CD4+ T cells sorted from blood. The receptor set was obtained from a woman between 18 and 29 years old in good health.

V and J are TRBV5-1 and TRBJ2-1; perhaps TRBD2 as D (6 bases). Trimming removed 0 bases from V and 6 bases from J, with 13 bases in between. Germline V lookup: CDR1 SGHRS, CDR2 YFSETQ. The CDR3 is made up of 15 amino acids. CDR3 protein: CASSLVAGRGNEQFF. CDR3 nucleotides: TGCGCCAGCAGCTTGGTTGCGGGGCGGGGCAATGAGCAGTTCTTC.

This clonotype has just a few counts. V gene TRBV27 combines with J gene TRBJ1-6; D may be TRBD1 (5 bases). Trimming removed 5 bases from V and 0 bases from J, with 11 bases in between. The CDR3 is 16 residues long. Germline V gene lookup returns CDR1 MNHEY and CDR2 SMNVEV (reference sequence). The CDR3 loop is CASSVKGSSYNSPLHF. CDR3 bases: TGTGCCAGCAGTGTAAAGGGGAGCTCCTATAATTCACCCCTCCACTTT.

The chain employs TRBV12-3 or TRBV12-4 and TRBJ2-2; TRBD2 might be the D (6 bases). The CDR3 is made up of 17 amino acids. V lost 7 bases to trimming and J lost 1 base, with 19 bases between them. The CDR3: CASTSFWDWGNTGELFF. For the CDR3, the DNA is TGTGCCAGCACCTCCTTTTGGGACTGGGGGAACACCGGGGAGCTGTTTTTT.

In its sample, this clonotype was seen a few times. The chain links TRBV3-1 to TRBJ2-3; D is perhaps TRBD2 (5 bases). The CDR3 has 14 residues. Trimming cost V 4 bases and J 6 bases, with 14 bases left between them. Germline loops: CDR1 LGHDT, CDR2 YNNKEL (reference sequence). The CDR3 sequence: CASSPPHPGDTQYF. DNA of the CDR3: TGTGCCAGCAGCCCCCCGCACCCGGGGGATACGCAGTATTTT.

This clonotype was seen more than once but under ten times. The chain has TRBV12-3 or TRBV12-4 and TRBJ2-1; 10 bases fit TRBD1. V shed 3 bases and J 7 bases; nucleotides not matched to a gene: 6. This CDR3 is built from 15 residues. This CDR3 is CASSLDRGSGNEQFF. The CDR3 DNA sequence: TGTGCCAGCAGTTTGGACAGGGGGTCGGGAAATGAGCAGTTCTTC.

The chain combines TRBV5-1 with TRBJ2-2; weak D call: TRBD2 (5 bases). The CDR3 loop spans 14 amino acids. Trimming cost V 7 bases and J 1 base, with 11 bases left between them. Germline V lookup: CDR1 SGHRS, CDR2 YFSETQ. In DNA, the CDR3 is TGCGCCAGCGTAAAAAGCGGGAACACCGGGGAGCTGTTTTTT. Its translation: CASVKSGNTGELFF.

This clonotype was recorded a few times. J is TRBJ2-7 and V is TRBV12-3 or TRBV12-4; D is unclear. The CDR3 runs 15 residues. V gave up 2 bases and J gave up 0 bases, with 11 bases separating them. The CDR3 nucleotides read TGTGCCAGCAGTTTAATGCCGGGTGCCTCCTACGAGCAGTACTTC. This gives the protein CASSLMPGASYEQYF.

This clonotype was observed a handful of times. The chain has TRBV12-3 or TRBV12-4 and TRBJ2-1; 14 nucleotides match TRBD2. The J segment lost 10 bases and the V segment lost 5 bases, leaving 10 bases of the junction unmatched. This CDR3 contains 16 residues. This CDR3 is CASSPASRLAGGEQFF. In DNA, the CDR3 is TGTGCCAGCAGTCCCGCCTCTCGACTAGCGGGAGGGGAGCAGTTCTTC.

A few counts support this clonotype. This chain uses TRBV20-1 with TRBJ1-5, with 9 bases identical to TRBD1. In germline, CDR1 is DFQATT, CDR2 SNEGSKA (reference sequence). V lost 6 bases to trimming and J lost 4 bases; unmatched junction nucleotides: 7. This CDR3 comprises 14 residues. CDR3 DNA: TGCAGTGCCGGGAGGGACAGGGCGAATCAGCCCCAGCATTTT. It specifies CSAGRDRANQPQHF.

The rearrangement joins TRBV6-2 or TRBV6-3 to TRBJ2-5; 10 positions match TRBD2. Germline CDR1 is MNHEY and CDR2 is SVGEGT. The V segment lost 2 bases and the J segment 3 bases; nucleotides outside the gene matches: 6. The CDR3 has 16 amino acids. The CDR3 loop is CASSYTLAGVEETQYF. The CDR3 DNA reads as TGTGCCAGCAGTTACACCCTAGCGGGAGTCGAAGAGACCCAGTACTTC.

This clonotype was seen a few times. The chain is built from TRBV28 and TRBJ2-3; 11 nucleotides agree with TRBD2. V lost 10 bases and J lost 6; bases outside the gene matches: 3. CDR3 length: 12 residues. Germline V gives CDR1 MDHEN, CDR2 SYDVKM. The CDR3 bases are TGTGCCACCGGACTAGCGGGCGATACGCAGTATTTT. Its protein is CATGLAGDTQYF.

This chain uses TRBV5-5 with TRBJ2-5; D is ambiguous. This CDR3 is 13 amino acids long. CDR1 and CDR2 from the germline V gene are SGHKS and YYEKEE (reference sequence). Trimming took 6 bases from V and 2 from J, leaving 11 bases between them. The CDR3 nucleotides are TGTGCCAGCACCCTCGAACTTCAAGAGACCCAGTACTTC. As protein: CASTLELQETQYF. Using reference TRBV5-5 and TRBJ2-5 for the parts outside the CDR3, the full variable domain is DAGVTQSPTHLIKTRGQQVTLRCSPISGHKSVSWYQQVLGQGPQFIFQYYEKEERGRGNFPDRFSARQFPNYSSELNVNALLLGDSALYLCASTLELQETQYFGPGTRLLVL.

This chain uses TRBV6-5 with TRBJ2-3; no firm D call. The V end was cut by 2 bases, the J end by 2 bases, with 8 bases between. The length of the CDR3 is 14 residues. Germline V CDR1 and CDR2: MNHEY, SVGAGI. The CDR3 DNA is TGTGCCAGCAGTTACCGCAGACCCACAGATACGCAGTATTTT. This codes for CASSYRRPTDTQYF.

The chain couples TRBV7-9 to TRBJ1-1, with D possibly TRBD1 on 5 matching bases. The CDR3 length is 15 residues. V lost 0 bases to trimming and J lost 5 bases, with 13 bases between them. Germline V lookup: CDR1 SEHNR, CDR2 FQNEAQ (reference sequence). The CDR3 protein is CASSLALGKGTEAFF. In nucleotides, the CDR3 is TGTGCCAGCAGCTTAGCGCTAGGAAAGGGGACTGAAGCTTTCTTT.

This clonotype was counted a few times. The chain uses TRBV7-2 and TRBJ2-5, with 8 bases aligning to TRBD2. Trimming at V came to 5 bases and at J to 3 bases, leaving 5 bases not matched to a gene. The CDR3 has 14 residues. Per germline, CDR1 SGHTA and CDR2 FQGNSA. CDR3 sequence: CASSRGTSKETQYF. CDR3 coding DNA: TGTGCCAGCAGCCGAGGGACTAGTAAAGAGACCCAGTACTTC.

There are a few counts of this clonotype. This CDR3 is CASSQDQLSYEQYF. CDR3 coding DNA: TGCGCCAGCAGCCAAGATCAATTGAGCTACGAGCAGTACTTC. The V call is TRBV4-3, the J call TRBJ2-7; D remains unclear. This CDR3 has 14 amino acids. CDR1 and CDR2 (germline): LGHNA, YSLEER. Trimming took off 0 bases at V and 3 bases at J, with 9 bases between the two ends.